This T cell receptor (beta chain) is from a study of T cells in narcolepsy (dated by TCRdb to the late 2010s). In terms of the full investigation: Patients with narcolepsy type 1 or type 2 (NT1, NT2) and healthy control donors were enrolled in the study. To look for autoreactive T cells in narcolepsy patients that target self-antigens of hypocretin neurons (hypocretin, TRIB2), the study used TCR Vbeta sequencing to follow clonotypes in blood and CSF. Findings and caveats that apply to the study as a whole: Plots that compared CSF and blood CD4+ T cell clonotypes from the same patient highlighted HCRT-specific and TRIB2-specific autoreactive clonotypes. Some blood memory CD4+ repertoires from patients and controls contained no sequences matching autoreactive T cell clones. Autoreactive clonotypes were reported to be detected serially in the blood of the same patients and of different patients, but not in the blood of healthy controls. Patients and controls had comparable numbers of sequenced blood memory CD4+ clonotypes, averaging about 37,000 and 33,000, respectively.

The germline V gene sets CDR1 to ENHRY and CDR2 to SYGVKD. The CDR3 contains 14 residues, cysteine and phenylalanine counted. The retained sequence is limited to the CDR3, 42 bases, with the frame set at the first base. The V end gives up 6 bases and the J end 4 bases, leaving 5 bases in the junction not matched to a gene. A note on this clone: What antigen it recognizes has not been identified. No base qualities exist here, and no much larger clone lies one base off it.

Memory CD4+ T cells were sorted ex vivo from peripheral blood of narcolepsy patients and healthy controls for TCR Vbeta sequencing. The library was generated by the immunoSEQ multiplex PCR assay. TCRdb took over this immuneACCESS table, retaining in-frame rearrangements with V and J assigned. Such tables are incomplete; in checked studies, under half of the missing clones stem from an unresolved V gene, and the remainder is unexplained. This sample is represented by approximately 31,000 clones; about 84% of them were singletons. Around 1.3% of the sample is taken by the ten largest. The chain couples TRBV10-3 to TRBJ1-3, with 8 middle bases fitting TRBD1. Sequenced: CD45RA- memory CD4+ T cells from PBMCs. The cell subset or site label here, explained by the study, means: memory T cells sorted ex vivo from peripheral blood. This sequence was found in a human donor with narcolepsy. The DNA is as follows: TGTGCCATCAGGCCCGGACAGGGAGGAAACACCATATATTTT. This sequence encodes CAIRPGQGGNTIYF.